This T cell receptor beta chain was sequenced during a study of low-dose radiotherapy and immunotherapy resistance in tumors. The overall study: With fractions of 0.5 Gy given every 2 weeks, Cohort 1 accumulated a total of 6.5 Gy. Patients took aspirin 300 mg by mouth once daily. This continued for four cycles, starting on cycle 1 day 1.

This clonotype occurred many times. TRAV- and TRBV-specific primers, spanning alpha and beta chains, primed first-strand cDNA. The authors amplified TCRs for roughly 20 PCR cycles with a constant-region primer and a V-primer adapter. TCRdb recomputed calls from the reads with MiXCR, one row per CDR3 protein. Among under 90,000 distinct CDR3 sequences, more than 25% were seen once, and the ten largest hold 8.5% to 14%. The time point was: before trial treatment. The donors' treatment consisted of nivolumab, ipilimumab, aspirin, low-dose cyclophosphamide and low-dose radiotherapy. The presence of advanced solid tumors lacking tumor-infiltrating lymphocytes characterized eligible patients. Germline lookup yields CDR1 SGHRS and CDR2 YFSETQ. The CDR3 covers 19 residues. Trimming at V came to 4 bases and at J to 5 bases, leaving 17 bases not matched to a gene.

The sample consisted of PBMCs, taken before treatment. The TCR originated in a female donor with ovarian cancer. The J gene is TRBJ2-5, the V gene TRBV5-1, with 13 bases lining up with TRBD2. CDR3 sequence: CASSPGLAGAARGKETQYF. The CDR3 DNA sequence: TGCGCCAGCAGCCCCGGACTAGCGGGGGCCGCAAGAGGGAAGGAGACCCAGTACTTC.